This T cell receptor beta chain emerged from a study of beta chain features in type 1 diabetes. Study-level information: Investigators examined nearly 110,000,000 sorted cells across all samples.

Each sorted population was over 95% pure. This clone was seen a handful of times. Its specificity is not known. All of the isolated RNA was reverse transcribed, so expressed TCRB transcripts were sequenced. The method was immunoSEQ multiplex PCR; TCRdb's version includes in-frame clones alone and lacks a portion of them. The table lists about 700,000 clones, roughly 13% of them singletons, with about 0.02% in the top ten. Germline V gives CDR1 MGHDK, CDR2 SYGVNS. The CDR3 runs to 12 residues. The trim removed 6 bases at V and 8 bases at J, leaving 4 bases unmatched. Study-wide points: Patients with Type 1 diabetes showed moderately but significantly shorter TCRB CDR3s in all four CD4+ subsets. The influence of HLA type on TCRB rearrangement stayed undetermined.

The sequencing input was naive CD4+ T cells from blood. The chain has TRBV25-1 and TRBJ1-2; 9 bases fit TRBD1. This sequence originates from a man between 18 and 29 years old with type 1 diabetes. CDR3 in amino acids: CASRPQGAGYTF. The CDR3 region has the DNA TGTGCCAGCAGACCACAGGGGGCGGGCTACACCTTC.